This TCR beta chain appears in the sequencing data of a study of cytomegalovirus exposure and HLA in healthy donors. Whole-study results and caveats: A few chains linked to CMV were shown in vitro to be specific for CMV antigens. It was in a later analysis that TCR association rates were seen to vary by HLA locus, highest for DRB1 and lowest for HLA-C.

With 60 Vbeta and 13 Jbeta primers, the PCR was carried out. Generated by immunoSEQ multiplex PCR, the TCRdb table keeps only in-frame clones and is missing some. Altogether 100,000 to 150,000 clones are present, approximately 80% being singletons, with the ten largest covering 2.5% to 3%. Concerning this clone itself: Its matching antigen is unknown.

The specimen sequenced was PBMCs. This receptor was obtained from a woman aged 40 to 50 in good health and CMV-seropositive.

The CDR3 sequence is CASSYSRGVASPLHF. In nucleotides, the CDR3 is TGTGCCAGCAGTTACTCCAGGGGGGTGGCTTCACCCCTCCACTTT. This chain uses TRBV6-5 with TRBJ1-6; 7 nucleotides match TRBD1. Trimming took 0 bases from V and 9 from J; bases not matched to a gene: 5. Per germline, CDR1 MNHEY and CDR2 SVGAGI. The CDR3 loop spans 15 amino acids.